Sequencing of this TCR beta chain was carried out in a study of blood T cells in healthy people across ages. Of note for this clonotype: Its antigen is unknown. One end of the junction varies from germline; a read error may be responsible.

PBMCs, at least 6.5 million per sample, were isolated. General observations from the study: Estimated diversity, derived from one million T cells, was regarded as an underestimate. Versus aged donors, long-lived donors had higher diversity and more naive CD4+ cells.

The authors ran a second PCR of roughly 6 to 12 cycles using a sample-barcoded 5' primer and a J-beta primer mix. Every cDNA was tagged by a template-switch adaptor with 12 random nucleotides. TCRdb itself ran the 5' RACE reads through MiXCR, one entry per CDR3 protein. The sample records fewer than 900,000 distinct CDR3 sequences, roughly 43% being singletons. This clonotype originated in a woman in her sixties in good health. Specimen: blood.

The CDR3 sequence: CASSVDDGSSYGQYF. The CDR3 region has the DNA TGTGCCAGCAGCGTAGACGACGGGAGCTCCTACGGGCAGTACTTC. The rearrangement joins TRBV9 to TRBJ2-7, with D possibly matching TRBD2 (6 bases). Germline V gene sequence: CDR1 SGDLS, CDR2 YYNGEE. The CDR3 contains 15 residues.